This TCR beta chain was identified in a study of human T cells and chemical hapten exposure. TCRdb fed the RACE reads into MiXCR, producing one record per CDR3 protein. This sample yields 60,000 to 80,000 distinct CDR3 sequences, of which around 6.3% are seen a single time; 3% to 3.5% belongs to the top ten. Described time point: healthy volunteer bleed at 6 weeks. Blood, whole and unfractionated, served as the source for total RNA extraction. J was trimmed by 5 bases and V by 6 bases; bases with no gene match: 6. There are 13 residues in the CDR3. Germline V gene data show CDR1 as SGHVS and CDR2 as FQNEAQ.

The clonotype comes from a female donor in good health. Some clones in this sample may be carry-over from other donors' samples. Sequenced input: whole blood. The V gene is TRBV7-8, the J gene TRBJ1-1, with 7 bases matching TRBD1. CDR3 nucleotide sequence: TGTGCCAGCAGTTTACAGGGGATTACTGAAGCTTTCTTT. Its protein product is CASSLQGITEAFF.